These 7 T cell receptor beta chains share one sample of origin, sequenced in a study of a mutant IDH1 vaccine in newly diagnosed glioma. No antigen has been identified for these receptors. Indicated time point: week 23, last vaccination. Every single dose of the vaccine, 300 ug of mutant IDH1 20-mer peptide, came with topical imiquimod. Data came from immunoSEQ multiplex PCR; TCRdb stores just in-frame clones and leaves some out. The profile shows 75,000 to 80,000 clones, approximately 85% of them singletons. Sequenced here: PBMCs, sampled from a glioma patient whose treatment included an IDH1 peptide vaccine. The receptor source for this set is a woman aged 50 to 60 with glioma.

J is TRBJ1-2 and V is TRBV30, with no clear D. With 0 bases removed from V and 8 bases from J, the gap between germline ends came to 10 bases. The germline V gene has CDR1 GTSNPN and CDR2 SVGIG (reference sequence). The CDR3 totals 12 residues. This CDR3 reads CAWSVLDDGYTF. Here the CDR3 DNA reads TGTGCCTGGAGTGTATTAGACGACGGCTACACCTTC.

The V and J genes are TRBV2 and TRBJ1-1; D is unclear. The V and J ends lost 7 bases and 0 bases respectively, with 6 bases between them. The length of the CDR3 is 12 residues. The germline CDR1 and CDR2 sequences are SNHLY and FYNNEI. The CDR3 coding sequence is TGTGCCAGCACAGCTATGAACACTGAAGCTTTCTTT. Translating gives CASTAMNTEAFF.

The count of this clone is one. V gene TRBV28 combines with J gene TRBJ2-5, with TRBD2 as a possible D gene (6 bases). The CDR3 length is 15 residues. The germline V gene has CDR1 MDHEN and CDR2 SYDVKM. V shed 7 bases and J shed 2 bases, with 17 bases lying between them. The CDR3 sequence is CASTSLPTSQETQYF. The CDR3 coding sequence is TGTGCCAGCACCTCACTCCCGACTAGTCAAGAGACCCAGTACTTC.

The chain is built from TRBV28 and TRBJ2-4, with D hard to call. The CDR3 totals 13 residues. Germline V CDR1 and CDR2: MDHEN, SYDVKM. Trimming took 4 bases from V and 7 from J, leaving 11 bases between them. The CDR3 DNA reads TGTGCCAGCAGTTATGGGGTGGGGAACATTCAGTACTTC. Translated: CASSYGVGNIQYF.

This chain links TRBV9 with TRBJ2-5; D is ambiguous. The germline gives CDR1 SGDLS, CDR2 YYNGEE. V dropped 4 bases and J dropped 5 bases, with 18 bases sitting between them. This CDR3 comprises 15 residues. CDR3 protein: CASSLVGSLYETQYF. CDR3 bases: TGTGCCAGCAGCCTGGTCGGGTCCTTATACGAGACCCAGTACTTC.

This chain uses TRBV27 with TRBJ1-1; 9 bases match TRBD1. Germline V CDR1 and CDR2: MNHEY, SMNVEV (reference sequence). V lost 3 bases to trimming and J lost 4 bases; unmatched junction nucleotides: 6. CDR3 length: 15 amino acids. The CDR3 DNA reads as TGTGCCAGCAGTTTGTTGACAGGGGGATTCACTGAAGCTTTCTTT. Translation gives CASSLLTGGFTEAFF.

V and J are TRBV28 and TRBJ1-2; D unclear. Between the trimmed V and J ends, which lost 2 bases and 3 bases, there was a span of 16 bases. CDR1 and CDR2 (germline): MDHEN, SYDVKM. The CDR3 length is 16 residues. CDR3 nucleotide sequence: TGTGCCAGCAGTTTAAATTTGGCGAGGGAGGACTATGGCTACACCTTC. Its protein product is CASSLNLAREDYGYTF.